This is a list of T cell receptor beta chains from one sample in a study of beta chain features in type 1 diabetes. The protocol was immunoSEQ multiplex PCR, while the TCRdb copy is restricted to in-frame clones and leaves out a portion. The data show 150,000 to 200,000 clones, approximately 10% seen once. Sequenced material: central memory CD4+ T cells from blood. Source of these receptors: a woman aged 30 to 39 with type 1 diabetes. Both conserved end residues are part of each CDR3. D genes are given only for firm matches. Clone size, where shown, is once, few, many, or a class for clones that have expanded.

>TRBD2|.|TRBV19|TRBJ2-4
CASSRGGAGASQYF
TGTGCCAGTAGTAGGGGGGGAGCGGGAGCGAGTCAGTACTTC
>TRBD2|.|TRBV11-3|TRBJ2-7
CASSLSGVGGYEQYF
TGTGCCAGCAGCTTATCGGGAGTCGGGGGGTACGAGCAGTACTTC
>.|.|TRBV7-2|TRBJ2-7
CASSRTTNSYEQYF
TGTGCCAGCAGCCGGACTACAAACTCCTACGAGCAGTACTTC
>.|.|TRBV28|TRBJ1-1
CASSPGTEVMNTEAFF
TGTGCCAGCAGTCCCGGGACTGAGGTCATGAACACTGAAGCTTTCTTT
>TRBD1|few|TRBV5-1|TRBJ1-2
CASSGTDRAVDGYTF
TGCGCCAGCAGCGGTACTGACAGGGCAGTGGATGGCTACACCTTC
>TRBD1|.|TRBV29-1|TRBJ1-1
CSGIGGGTEAFF
TGCAGCGGGATAGGGGGCGGCACTGAAGCTTTCTTT
>TRBD2|few|TRBV29-1|TRBJ2-7
CSVGTSGRYDEQYF
TGCAGCGTGGGGACTAGCGGGAGGTACGACGAGCAGTACTTC
>TRBD1|.|TRBV6-6|TRBJ1-1
CASSYAPGTGWTEAFF
TGTGCCAGCAGTTACGCCCCCGGGACAGGATGGACTGAAGCTTTCTTT
>TRBD2|few|TRBV27|TRBJ2-4
CASSTPSGRVKNIQYF
TGTGCCAGCAGTACTCCTAGCGGGAGGGTCAAAAACATTCAGTACTTC
>.|.|TRBV5-1|TRBJ2-7
CASSRAVSSYEQYF
TGCGCCAGCAGCAGAGCGGTATCCTCCTACGAGCAGTACTTC
>.|.|TRBV7-9|TRBJ1-1
CASVLESSYTEAFF
TGTGCCAGCGTCCTTGAAAGCTCGTACACTGAAGCTTTCTTT
>.|few|TRBV10-3|TRBJ1-1
CAISEGGAGVSEAFF
TGTGCCATCAGTGAGGGAGGGGCCGGGGTTTCTGAAGCTTTCTTT
>TRBD1|many|TRBV29-1|TRBJ2-7
CSVTTGGEIAYEQYF
TGCAGCGTTACGACAGGGGGCGAGATTGCCTACGAGCAGTACTTC
>.|few|TRBV29-1|TRBJ2-3
CSVGESPGTDTQYF
TGCAGCGTTGGGGAGTCCCCAGGAACAGATACGCAGTATTTT
>TRBD1|many|TRBV7-9|TRBJ2-2
CASSPQGGVTGELFF
TGTGCCAGCAGCCCCCAAGGGGGCGTGACCGGGGAGCTGTTTTTT
>TRBD1|.|TRBV5-1|TRBJ1-2
CASSGSGQGDYGYTF
TGCGCCAGCAGCGGAAGTGGACAGGGCGACTATGGCTACACCTTC
>.|.|TRBV7-9|TRBJ2-1
CASSLSGTGTYNEQFF
TGTGCCAGCAGCTTAAGTGGTACCGGGACATACAATGAGCAGTTCTTC
>TRBD2|few|TRBV11-1|TRBJ2-7
CASSSASGSYEQYF
TGTGCCAGCAGCTCCGCTAGCGGCTCCTACGAGCAGTACTTC
>TRBD2|.|TRBV10-2|TRBJ2-5
CASSEASGRAAETQYF
TGCGCCAGCAGTGAGGCTAGCGGGAGGGCCGCGGAGACCCAGTACTTC
>.|.|TRBV23-1|TRBJ2-1
CASSLETGYNEQFF
TGCGCCAGCAGTCTGGAGACAGGTTACAATGAGCAGTTCTTC
>TRBD1|few|TRBV6-5|TRBJ1-1
CASSPGQLRTEAFF
TGTGCCAGCAGTCCGGGACAGCTGCGGACTGAAGCTTTCTTT
>.|.|TRBV20-1|TRBJ2-2
CSGENTGELFF
TGCAGTGGAGAGAACACCGGGGAGCTGTTTTTT
>TRBD2|.|TRBV5-4|TRBJ2-7
CASSPGLAGLQDEQYF
TGTGCCAGCAGCCCGGGACTAGCGGGACTCCAGGACGAGCAGTACTTC
>TRBD2|.|TRBV4-2|TRBJ2-1
CASRPSGLYNEQFF
TGTGCCAGCAGGCCTAGCGGCCTCTACAATGAGCAGTTCTTC
>.|.|TRBV18|TRBJ1-2
CASSEEFGYTF
TGTGCCAGCTCAGAGGAATTCGGCTACACCTTC
>.|.|TRBV28|TRBJ2-7
CASSLARVGYEQYF
TGTGCCAGCAGTTTGGCTAGAGTCGGCTACGAGCAGTACTTC
>TRBD1|.|TRBV19|TRBJ1-5
CASTGTVNQPQHF
TGTGCCAGTACTGGGACAGTGAATCAGCCCCAGCATTTT
>TRBD2|many|TRBV4-2|TRBJ2-6
CASSQDGRAHSGANVLTF
TGTGCCAGCAGCCAAGATGGGAGGGCCCACTCTGGGGCCAACGTCCTGACTTTC
>TRBD2|.|TRBV27|TRBJ2-1
CASSGAGGSYNEQFF
TGTGCCAGCAGTGGAGCGGGAGGTTCCTACAATGAGCAGTTCTTC
>.|.|TRBV5-6|TRBJ2-3
CASSLAGSDYHRTDTQYF
TGTGCCAGCAGCTTGGCGGGAAGCGACTACCATCGCACAGATACGCAGTATTTT
>.|few|TRBV7-9|TRBJ2-1
CASSLSSSYNEQFF
TGTGCCAGCAGCTTATCTAGCTCCTACAATGAGCAGTTCTTC
>.|few|TRBV19|TRBJ1-5
CASKNRDRSNQPQHF
TGTGCCAGTAAGAACAGGGACCGTAGCAATCAGCCCCAGCATTTT
>TRBD2|.|TRBV7-3|TRBJ2-5
CASGQREGNQETQYF
TGTGCCAGCGGACAGCGGGAGGGCAACCAAGAGACCCAGTACTTC
>TRBD1|few|TRBV18|TRBJ1-5
CASSPNQAGGDQPQHF
TGTGCCAGCTCACCGAACCAGGCAGGGGGCGATCAGCCCCAGCATTTT
>TRBD1|.|TRBV5-1|TRBJ2-5
CASSLAAGGGETQYF
TGCGCCAGCAGCTTGGCCGCAGGGGGTGGAGAGACCCAGTACTTC
>.|few|TRBV27|TRBJ1-2
CASSPDRNYGYTF
TGTGCCAGCAGCCCCGACAGGAACTATGGCTACACCTTC
>.|.|TRBV18|TRBJ1-5
CASSPRQRAGKDQPQHF
TGTGCCAGCTCACCTCGCCAGAGGGCAGGCAAGGATCAGCCCCAGCATTTT
>.|.|TRBV11-1|TRBJ2-1
CASSPAQGLLRNEQFF
TGTGCCAGCAGCCCCGCACAGGGCCTCTTGCGCAATGAGCAGTTCTTC